The T cell receptor (beta chain) under discussion was sequenced for a study of cytomegalovirus exposure and HLA in healthy donors listed by TCRdb under 2017. Background on the whole study: The 670 or so repertoires of the first cohort and the roughly 120 validation repertoires were produced on the same platform, according to a later analysis. The aim of the study was to test whether cataloging public T cell receptors could identify signatures of past pathogen exposure. A separate validation cohort of over 95 different subjects was used in addition to the approximately 640-subject first cohort. To predict cytomegalovirus infection status, the study brought together high-throughput TCR immunosequencing, statistical association of individual TCRs with disease status, and machine learning. Study-wide findings and limitations: Cytomegalovirus status was reported to be diagnosed by the classifier with high specificity and sensitivity in both the original and validation cohorts. The authors suggested that the approach could potentially be extended to other disease states and immunological phenotypes. While some public TCRs were present in many individuals, most TCR sequences turned up only very rarely across donors. A total of some 180 TCR beta chains were listed by the study as associated with cytomegalovirus. Of the cluster scores, roughly 95% were above 0 in a later analysis, which found that TCRs clustered in the first cohort also tended to co-occur in the roughly 130 validation repertoires. A few of the identified cytomegalovirus-associated TCR beta chains were confirmed in vitro to be specific for cytomegalovirus antigens. All 120 or so repertoires were used to score co-occurrence in the validation cohort in a later analysis, because that analysis had no HLA typing for the cohort.

Separate from the roughly 650-subject first cohort, the validation cohort of 120 subjects was the group to which the donors belonged. Via the germline V gene (reference sequence), CDR1 is GTSNPN and CDR2 SVGIG. Cut back by 3 bases and 8 bases, the V and J ends lie 10 bases apart. The CDR3 goes from the cysteine to the phenylalanine over 12 residues. Of all the DNA, just the CDR3 is kept, 36 bases in frame from base 1. Notes on this clone: Its binding antigen is unknown. No much larger clone exists at a distance of one base, and base qualities are not known.

The library was obtained by the immunoSEQ multiplex PCR assay. The original pipeline was this. A statistical classification framework was built to diagnose cytomegalovirus status from the catalog of TCR beta chain sequences. The immuneACCESS repertoire file appears here via TCRdb, limited to in-frame rearrangements. These files lack a portion of the clones; in checked studies, under half of the deficit traces to unresolved V genes, and the cause of the others is not known. The V and J calls and clone size come from that table; D and trimming were worked out from the DNA. The sample table contains over 120,000 clones; only one count was recorded for about 87% of them. Of the sample, roughly 4.8% is held by the ten largest clones.

Recombination joined TRBV30 with TRBJ1-4, and TRBD1 may be the D gene, going by 5 matching bases. This clonotype was obtained from a man aged 18-30 years in good health and CMV-seropositive. Sequenced material: PBMCs. CDR3 protein: CAWSGGDEKLFF. The DNA sequence is as follows: TGTGCCTGGAGCGGGGGAGACGAAAAACTGTTTTTT.